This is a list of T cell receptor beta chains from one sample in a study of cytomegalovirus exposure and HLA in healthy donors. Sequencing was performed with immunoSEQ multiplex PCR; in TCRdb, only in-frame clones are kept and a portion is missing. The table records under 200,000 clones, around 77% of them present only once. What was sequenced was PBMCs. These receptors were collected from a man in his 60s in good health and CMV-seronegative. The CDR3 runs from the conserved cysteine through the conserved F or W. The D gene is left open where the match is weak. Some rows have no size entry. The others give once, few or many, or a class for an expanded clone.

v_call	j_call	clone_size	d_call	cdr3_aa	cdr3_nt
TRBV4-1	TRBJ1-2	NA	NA	CASSQDRSRTASNYGYTF	TGCGCCAGCAGCCAAGATCGATCCCGGACAGCGTCAAACTATGGCTACACCTTC
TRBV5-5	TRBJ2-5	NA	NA	CASSFMAAQETQYF	TGTGCCAGCAGCTTCATGGCCGCTCAAGAGACCCAGTACTTC
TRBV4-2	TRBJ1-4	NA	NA	CASSPRWWRNEKLFF	TGTGCCAGCAGCCCAAGATGGTGGCGGAATGAAAAACTGTTTTTT
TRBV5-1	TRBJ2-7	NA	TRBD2	CASSLDVGGRAIHEQYF	TGCGCCAGCAGCTTGGACGTAGGAGGGAGGGCCATCCACGAGCAGTACTTC
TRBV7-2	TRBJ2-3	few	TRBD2	CASSQWTSGYTDTQYF	TGTGCCAGCAGCCAGTGGACTAGCGGTTACACAGATACGCAGTATTTT
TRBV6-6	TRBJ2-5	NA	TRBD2	CASSREGLAGGKTQYF	TGTGCCAGCAGTCGCGAAGGACTAGCGGGGGGGAAGACCCAGTACTTC
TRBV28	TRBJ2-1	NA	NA	CASSLRQSYNEQFF	TGTGCCAGCAGTTTGAGACAGTCCTACAATGAGCAGTTCTTC
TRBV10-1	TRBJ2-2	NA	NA	CASSGAPNTGELFF	TGCGCCAGCTCAGGGGCCCCGAACACCGGGGAGCTGTTTTTT
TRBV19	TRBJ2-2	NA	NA	CASSLNPNTGELFF	TGTGCCAGTAGTTTAAATCCGAACACCGGGGAGCTGTTTTTT
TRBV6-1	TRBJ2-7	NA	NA	CASSEPGRYEQYF	TGTGCCAGCAGTGAACCGGGAAGATACGAGCAGTACTTC
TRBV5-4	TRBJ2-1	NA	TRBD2	CASSLGLGGSAYNEQFF	TGTGCCAGCAGCTTGGGACTCGGCGGGAGCGCTTACAATGAGCAGTTCTTC
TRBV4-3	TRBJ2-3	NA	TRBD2	CASSQDLSSGSTDTQYF	TGCGCCAGCAGCCAAGATTTGTCTAGCGGAAGCACAGATACGCAGTATTTT
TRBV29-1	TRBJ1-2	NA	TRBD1	CSVLDRGGYTF	TGCAGCGTCCTAGACAGGGGCGGCTACACCTTC